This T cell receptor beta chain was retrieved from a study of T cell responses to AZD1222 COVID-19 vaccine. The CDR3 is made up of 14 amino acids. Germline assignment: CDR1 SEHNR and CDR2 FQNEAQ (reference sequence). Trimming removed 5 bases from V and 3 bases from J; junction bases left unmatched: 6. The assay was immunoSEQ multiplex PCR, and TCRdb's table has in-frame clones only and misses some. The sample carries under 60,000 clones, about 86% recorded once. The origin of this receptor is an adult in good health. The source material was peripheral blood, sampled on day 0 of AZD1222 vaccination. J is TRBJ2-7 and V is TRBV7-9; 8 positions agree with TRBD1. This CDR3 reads CASSPTGQVYEQYF. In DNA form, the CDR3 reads TGTGCCAGCAGCCCCACGGGACAGGTCTACGAGCAGTACTTC.